The present entry profiles one T cell receptor beta chain with its context. Its target is not known. The read comes to an end 3 residues before the CDR3 does, leaving the germline J gene to fill in the end. The data derive from a study of T cells in women clearing cervical HPV infection. About the study: Women with histologically confirmed HPV16-related CIN3 or worse, 2 with invasive cancer, served as cases. With HLA typing for only a few women, HLA confounding remains possible. Points from the study as a whole: Controls had more TRBV6-7 (0.16%) than cases (about 0.11%).

Libraries were prepared by immunoSEQ multiplex PCR; TCRdb keeps only in-frame clonotypes and omits some of them. The table for this sample gives approximately 20,000 clones. Trimming took off 7 bases at V and 6 bases at J, with 16 bases between the two ends. CDR3 length: 12 residues. Germline V CDR1 and CDR2: SQVTM, ANQGSEA. The material sequenced was blood buffy coat. This chain joins TRBV29-1 and TRBJ2-7; possibly TRBD2 for D (6 bases). The source of this sequence is a woman between 18 and 69 years old with a cervical HPV16 infection that either progressed to CIN3+ or cleared (not recorded which). The CDR3 protein is CSGRGHGGEQYF. The sequenced CDR3 bases are TGCAGCGGCCGGGGCCACGGGGGCGAG.